This TCR beta chain originates from a study of blood T cell repertoires in COVID-19. Produced via immunoSEQ multiplex PCR; TCRdb's table is partial and in-frame only. The sample holds more than 6,500 clones; approximately 86% are singletons and the top ten take about a sixth. V dropped 2 bases and J dropped 3 bases, with 15 bases sitting between them. The CDR3 covers 15 residues. CDR1 is SGHNT and CDR2 is YYREEE in the germline V gene (reference sequence). This receptor was identified in a human donor in a cohort sampled during active COVID-19. Material: peripheral blood. The chain uses TRBV5-4 and TRBJ2-7; TRBD2 might be the D (5 bases). CDR3 in amino acids: CASSFTPEDYYEQYF. DNA of the CDR3: TGTGCCAGCAGCTTTACTCCGGAGGATTACTACGAGCAGTACTTC. The variable domain in full, with the rest retrieved from reference TRBV5-4 and TRBJ2-7, is ETGVTQSPTHLIKTRGQQVTLRCSSQSGHNTVSWYQQALGQGPQFIFQYYREEENGRGNFPPRFSGLQFPNYSSELNVNALELDDSALYLCASSFTPEDYYEQYFGPGTRLTVT.